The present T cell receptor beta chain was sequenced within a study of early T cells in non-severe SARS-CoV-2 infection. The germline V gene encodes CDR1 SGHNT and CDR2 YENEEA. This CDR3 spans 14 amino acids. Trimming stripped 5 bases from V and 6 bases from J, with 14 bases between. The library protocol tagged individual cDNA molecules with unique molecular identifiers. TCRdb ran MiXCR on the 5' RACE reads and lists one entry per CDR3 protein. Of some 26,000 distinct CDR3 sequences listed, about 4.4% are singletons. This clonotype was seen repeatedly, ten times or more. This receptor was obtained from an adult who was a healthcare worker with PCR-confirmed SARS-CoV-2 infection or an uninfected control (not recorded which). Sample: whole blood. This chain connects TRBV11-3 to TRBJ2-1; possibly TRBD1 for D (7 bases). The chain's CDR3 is CASSLARGVNEQFF. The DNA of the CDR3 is TGTGCCAGCAGCCTCGCCAGGGGGGTCAATGAGCAGTTCTTC.